A selection of T cell receptor beta chains follows, all from one sample in a study of shared clonotypes between healthy human individuals. The table came from immunoSEQ multiplex PCR; TCRdb's copy has only in-frame clones and leaves some out. This sample has over a million clones; roughly 70% occur once, and the top ten carry nearly 1.5%. The sample taken for sequencing was memory CD4+ T cells sorted from blood. These receptors all stem from a man between 18 and 29 years old in good health. CDR3s include the opening cysteine and the closing phenylalanine or tryptophan. Fields, in order: V gene, J gene, clone size, D gene, CDR3 protein, CDR3 DNA. The D gene is left open where the match is weak. Where a row states a size, it is once, few, many or the class of an expanded clone; other rows omit it.

TRBV2	TRBJ2-3	NA	NA	CAGHLGLLTDTQYF	TGTGCCGGACACTTAGGACTCCTCACAGATACGCAGTATTTT
TRBV18	TRBJ2-3	NA	NA	CASSLGGDTQYF	TGTGCCAGCTCACTCGGCGGGGATACGCAGTATTTT
TRBV7-9	TRBJ2-3	NA	NA	CASSYQADTQYF	TGTGCCAGCAGCTATCAGGCAGATACGCAGTATTTT
TRBV10-3	TRBJ1-4	NA	NA	CATGQIGGEKLFF	TGTGCCACCGGACAGATAGGGGGTGAAAAACTGTTTTTT
TRBV9	TRBJ2-3	NA	NA	CASSVGVAYFTDTQYF	TGTGCCAGCAGCGTAGGGGTAGCCTACTTCACAGATACGCAGTATTTT
TRBV7-9	TRBJ2-5	NA	TRBD2	CASSLPSGRYQETQYF	TGTGCCAGCAGCTTACCTAGCGGGAGGTATCAAGAGACCCAGTACTTC
TRBV19	TRBJ2-6	NA	NA	CASKSIDSSGANVLTF	TGTGCCAGTAAATCAATCGACAGCTCTGGGGCCAACGTCCTGACTTTC
TRBV11-2	TRBJ1-5	NA	NA	CASSNGGWQPQHF	TGTGCCAGCAGCAACGGAGGGTGGCAGCCCCAGCATTTT
TRBV5-1	TRBJ2-3	NA	TRBD2	CASSPPPSGGAGDTQYF	TGCGCCAGCAGCCCCCCTCCCAGCGGGGGGGCCGGAGATACGCAGTATTTT
TRBV7-3	TRBJ2-5	NA	NA	CASSSSPADQETQYF	TGTGCCAGCAGTTCAAGCCCGGCAGATCAAGAGACCCAGTACTTC
TRBV6-1	TRBJ1-1	few	NA	CASSGQVNTEAFF	TGTGCCAGCAGTGGTCAGGTCAACACTGAAGCTTTCTTT
TRBV18	TRBJ2-2	NA	TRBD1	CASSPLSPGQGIGELFF	TGTGCCAGCTCACCACTGTCTCCGGGACAGGGCATAGGGGAGCTGTTTTTT
TRBV5-1	TRBJ1-2	NA	NA	CASRADPNYGYTF	TGCGCCAGCAGGGCAGACCCTAACTATGGCTACACCTTC
TRBV7-2	TRBJ2-5	NA	TRBD2	CASSFGTTQETQYF	TGTGCCAGCAGCTTCGGGACTACTCAAGAGACCCAGTACTTC
TRBV5-1	TRBJ2-3	many	NA	CASSPGSPDTQYF	TGCGCCAGCAGCCCCGGGTCACCGGATACGCAGTATTTT
TRBV5-4	TRBJ2-1	NA	NA	CASSSTPEYNEQFF	TGTGCCAGCAGCTCGACGCCGGAGTACAATGAGCAGTTCTTC
TRBV29-1	TRBJ1-1	many	TRBD1	CSALPGQGIAFF	TGCAGCGCCTTACCGGGACAGGGGATAGCTTTCTTT
TRBV30	TRBJ2-1	NA	NA	CAWSPGVYNEQFF	TGTGCCTGGAGTCCCGGGGTGTACAATGAGCAGTTCTTC
TRBV20-1	TRBJ2-2	NA	NA	CSATNTGELFF	TGCAGTGCTACTAACACCGGGGAGCTGTTTTTT
TRBV7-9	TRBJ2-6	NA	NA	CASSLASRSGANVLTF	TGTGCCAGCAGCCTAGCTTCCCGCTCTGGGGCCAACGTCCTGACTTTC
TRBV7-7	TRBJ2-5	NA	TRBD2	CASSPPPGTSGQETQYF	TGTGCTAGCAGCCCCCCCCCAGGGACTAGCGGACAAGAGACCCAGTACTTC
TRBV25-1	TRBJ2-1	NA	NA	CASSEAGPSYNEQFF	TGTGCCAGCAGTGAAGCGGGGCCCTCCTACAATGAGCAGTTCTTC
TRBV7-2	TRBJ2-3	few	TRBD2	CASSSQSSGRAADTQYF	TGTGCCAGCAGCTCCCAATCCAGCGGGAGGGCCGCAGATACGCAGTATTTT
TRBV11-3	TRBJ2-7	once	NA	CASSLGGTSYEQYF	TGTGCCAGCAGCTTAGGGGGCACATCCTACGAGCAGTACTTC
TRBV6-6	TRBJ1-5	NA	NA	CASSYSTEVGPQHF	TGTGCCAGCAGTTACTCGACGGAGGTTGGGCCCCAGCATTTT
TRBV27	TRBJ1-5	NA	TRBD1	CASSPRRAGGDQPQHF	TGTGCCAGCAGTCCCCGTCGCGCAGGGGGCGATCAGCCCCAGCATTTT
TRBV7-2	TRBJ2-7	NA	TRBD2	CASSQSGTSYEQYF	TGTGCCAGCAGCCAAAGCGGGACCTCCTACGAGCAGTACTTC
TRBV30	TRBJ2-2	NA	NA	CAWSGGKGLNTGELFF	TGTGCCTGGAGTGGGGGCAAGGGACTGAACACCGGGGAGCTGTTTTTT
TRBV5-1	TRBJ2-7	NA	TRBD2	CASSLEGLGQYEQYF	TGCGCCAGCAGCTTGGAGGGACTAGGACAATACGAGCAGTACTTC
TRBV9	TRBJ2-7	NA	NA	CAPGTPGGYEQYF	TGTGCCCCAGGGACCCCCGGCGGGTACGAGCAGTACTTC
TRBV6-1	TRBJ2-7	NA	NA	CASSEARGTKQYF	TGTGCCAGCAGTGAAGCCCGAGGGACAAAGCAGTACTTC
TRBV29-1	TRBJ2-7	once	NA	CSVAPSSYEQYF	TGCAGCGTTGCCCCTTCCTCCTACGAGCAGTACTTC
TRBV7-2	TRBJ1-5	NA	NA	CASSLYSDGQPQHF	TGTGCCAGCAGCTTATACTCGGACGGTCAGCCCCAGCATTTT
TRBV7-9	TRBJ1-2	once	NA	CASSHPPGTNNYGYTF	TGTGCCAGCAGCCACCCACCCGGGACAAATAACTATGGCTACACCTTC
TRBV6-6	TRBJ1-2	NA	NA	CASRDGGDYGYTF	TGTGCCAGCAGAGATGGGGGTGACTATGGCTACACCTTC
TRBV28	TRBJ2-4	NA	TRBD1	CATFRGQENIQYF	TGTGCCACCTTCAGGGGACAGGAAAACATTCAGTACTTC
TRBV28	TRBJ1-5	NA	NA	CASSFAETGTILLLYSNQPQHF	TGTGCCAGCAGTTTTGCTGAGACAGGAACAATCTTGTTGCTTTATAGCAATCAGCCCCAGCATTTT
TRBV6-6	TRBJ2-7	NA	NA	CASSYPTTKEQYF	TGTGCCAGCAGTTACCCAACTACCAAAGAGCAGTACTTC
TRBV5-4	TRBJ1-2	NA	NA	CASRTGIGYGYTF	TGTGCCAGCAGGACAGGTATCGGGTATGGCTACACCTTC
TRBV7-2	TRBJ1-5	NA	NA	CASSLGAGANQPQHF	TGTGCCAGCAGCTTAGGAGCAGGAGCCAATCAGCCCCAGCATTTT
TRBV7-9	TRBJ2-7	NA	TRBD1	CASSRTGASYEQYF	TGTGCCAGCAGCCGGACAGGGGCCTCCTACGAGCAGTACTTC
TRBV6-6	TRBJ1-5	few	NA	CASSYADSNQPQHF	TGTGCCAGCAGTTACGCGGACAGCAATCAGCCCCAGCATTTT
TRBV9	TRBJ2-3	once	TRBD2	CASSPGTSGPTDTQYF	TGTGCCAGCAGCCCGGGGACTAGCGGGCCCACAGATACGCAGTATTTT
TRBV5-4	TRBJ2-1	NA	NA	CASSLERTYNEQFF	TGTGCCAGCAGCTTGGAGCGTACCTACAATGAGCAGTTCTTC
TRBV7-9	TRBJ1-3	many	TRBD1	CASSLGQETGNTIYF	TGTGCCAGCAGCCTTGGACAGGAGACTGGAAACACCATATATTTT
TRBV14	TRBJ2-7	NA	NA	CASSHSQGREQYF	TGTGCCAGCAGCCACTCACAGGGTCGGGAGCAGTACTTC
TRBV5-6	TRBJ2-4	NA	TRBD1	CASSLGGRTGDIQYF	TGTGCCAGCAGCTTGGGAGGTCGGACAGGAGACATTCAGTACTTC
TRBV11-2	TRBJ2-3	NA	TRBD2	CASRSRGGTTDTQYF	TGTGCCAGCAGATCTCGCGGGGGGACGACAGATACGCAGTATTTT
TRBV5-4	TRBJ1-2	NA	NA	CASSPRTGNYGYTF	TGTGCCAGCAGCCCCAGGACGGGAAACTATGGCTACACCTTC
TRBV7-9	TRBJ1-3	NA	NA	CASQRDRIPLAGNTIYF	TGTGCCTCCCAAAGGGATAGGATCCCTCTGGCTGGAAACACCATATATTTT
TRBV9	TRBJ2-2	NA	TRBD2	CASSVGVSGRPNTGELFF	TGTGCCAGCAGCGTAGGAGTAAGCGGGAGGCCGAACACCGGGGAGCTGTTTTTT
TRBV7-3	TRBJ1-1	NA	TRBD1	CASSQGDRGPQGAFF	TGTGCCAGCAGCCAAGGGGACAGGGGGCCCCAGGGTGCTTTCTTT
TRBV28	TRBJ2-2	NA	TRBD2	CASSLDLLASNTGELFF	TGTGCCAGCAGTCTGGACCTACTAGCGTCTAACACCGGGGAGCTGTTTTTT